This entry lists 32 T cell receptor beta chains sequenced from one sample in a study of blood T cell repertoires in COVID-19. Clones were read by immunoSEQ multiplex PCR, and TCRdb kept only the in-frame ones, dropping some. Found here are 140,000 or so clones, approximately 80% of them singletons; the top ten hold 6.2%. Sequencing was done on a sample of PBMCs or T cells enriched from blood (not recorded which). These receptors all come from a woman in her thirties or forties who had recovered from COVID-19.

This chain joins TRBV7-3 and TRBJ2-6, with 7 bases lining up with TRBD2. Germline CDR1 and CDR2: SGHTA and FQGTGA. The J segment lost 2 bases and the V segment lost 5 bases, leaving 9 bases of the junction unmatched. The CDR3 has 17 residues. In DNA, the CDR3 is TGTGCCAGCAGCCCTGGACTAGGTAATGCTGGGGCCAACGTCCTGACTTTC. It translates to CASSPGLGNAGANVLTF.

This clone was seen more than once but under ten times. The genes are TRBV4-2 and TRBJ2-5; D remains ambiguous. Germline V lookup: CDR1 LGHNA, CDR2 YNFKEQ. CDR3 length: 15 residues. Trimming shortened V by 0 bases and J by 2 bases, and 10 bases separated the two germline ends. CDR3 nucleotide sequence: TGTGCCAGCAGCCAAGATTGGGCAGGACAAGAGACCCAGTACTTC. Translation gives CASSQDWAGQETQYF.

The chain joins TRBV27 to TRBJ1-1; D not resolved. V was clipped by 6 bases and J by 4 bases, with 12 bases between them. Germline V CDR1 and CDR2: MNHEY, SMNVEV (reference sequence). The CDR3 totals 13 residues. The CDR3: CASSRFEGTEAFF. CDR3 coding DNA: TGTGCCAGCAGCCGGTTCGAGGGCACTGAAGCTTTCTTT.

This rearrangement joins TRBV13 to TRBJ1-6; 8 bases agree with TRBD1. The J segment lost 5 bases and the V segment lost 2 bases, leaving 5 bases of the junction unmatched. There are 16 residues in the CDR3. Germline V gives CDR1 PRHDT, CDR2 FYEKMQ (reference sequence). The CDR3 bases are TGTGCCAGCAGCTTATGGGCAGGGGGCGATAATTCACCCCTCCACTTT. It specifies CASSLWAGGDNSPLHF.

The chain employs TRBV28 and TRBJ2-7; 11 bases line up with TRBD1. This CDR3 comprises 15 residues. The trim removed 8 bases at V and 4 bases at J, leaving 10 bases unmatched. The germline CDR1 and CDR2 sequences are MDHEN and SYDVKM. CDR3 region: CASLLRDRGMYEQYF. CDR3 bases: TGTGCCAGCCTACTCCGGGACAGGGGGATGTACGAGCAGTACTTC.

This rearrangement joins TRBV30 to TRBJ1-6, with 10 bases fitting TRBD1. Germline CDR1 reads GTSNPN; CDR2 reads SVGIG (reference sequence). The CDR3 loop spans 17 amino acids. The V gene end was trimmed by 1 base and the J gene end by 8 bases; junction bases not matched to a gene: 11. CDR3 in amino acids: CAWSDLHAGTGDSPLHF. The CDR3 region has the DNA TGTGCCTGGAGTGATCTCCACGCAGGGACAGGGGATTCACCCCTCCACTTT.

V is TRBV14 and J is TRBJ1-5; D not certain. V lost 0 bases to trimming and J lost 1 base, with 10 bases between them. Germline V gives CDR1 SGHDN, CDR2 FVKESK. This CDR3 spans 16 amino acids. The CDR3 here is CASSQDLVMSNQPQHF. CDR3 DNA: TGTGCCAGCAGCCAAGACCTCGTTATGAGCAATCAGCCCCAGCATTTT.

The chain employs TRBV25-1 and TRBJ1-2; D is ambiguous. Per the germline V gene, CDR1 is MGHDK and CDR2 is SYGVNS. V was trimmed by 2 bases and J by 1 base, leaving 8 bases between them. This CDR3 spans 14 amino acids. The CDR3 DNA reads TGTGCCAGCAGTGAAGTGGGCGATAACTATGGCTACACCTTC. Encoded protein: CASSEVGDNYGYTF.

The J gene is TRBJ1-1, the V gene TRBV11-2, with D perhaps TRBD1 (5 bases). Germline V CDR1 and CDR2: SGHAT, FQNNGV. This CDR3 has 13 residues. V dropped 1 base and J dropped 10 bases, with 13 bases sitting between them. For the CDR3, the DNA is TGTGCCAGCAGCTTAGCGGTGACCACAGGAGCTTTCTTT. It yields the protein CASSLAVTTGAFF. The whole variable domain, remainder taken from reference TRBV11-2 and TRBJ1-1, is EAGVAQSPRYKIIEKRQSVAFWCNPISGHATLYWYQQILGQGPKLLIQFQNNGVVDDSQLPKDRFSAERLKGVDSTLKIQPAKLEDSAVYLCASSLAVTTGAFFGQGTRLTVV.

This chain links TRBV6-4 with TRBJ1-1; 11 bases line up with TRBD1. The CDR3 is made up of 15 amino acids. CDR1 and CDR2 (germline): MRHNA, SNTAGT. V shed 0 bases and J 5 bases; nucleotides not matched to a gene: 2. The CDR3 loop is CASSDSGTGGTEAFF. CDR3 DNA sequence: TGTGCCAGCAGTGACTCCGGGACAGGGGGAACTGAAGCTTTCTTT.

This rearrangement joins TRBV10-3 to TRBJ1-1; perhaps TRBD1 as D (5 bases). This CDR3 has 17 residues. Looked up from germline, CDR1 is ENHRY and CDR2 is SYGVKD. Trimming pared 0 bases from V and 1 base from J, leaving 15 bases between. The CDR3 region has the DNA TGTGCCATCAGTGAGTCGGGGCAAGGCGGACCGAACACTGAAGCTTTCTTT. Translated, it gives CAISESGQGGPNTEAFF.

The chain has TRBV2 and TRBJ2-6; D is unclear. Deletions cut 4 bases from V and 1 base from J, with 5 bases between. This CDR3 contains 14 residues. The germline CDR1 and CDR2 sequences are SNHLY and FYNNEI. DNA of the CDR3: TGTGCCAGCAGTGTTCCGTCTGGGGCCAACGTCCTGACTTTC. Translated: CASSVPSGANVLTF.

V is TRBV2 and J is TRBJ2-2; D is perhaps TRBD2 (6 bases). Between the trimmed V and J ends, which lost 5 bases and 0 bases, there was a span of 7 bases. There are 14 residues in the CDR3. Germline-derived CDR1 and CDR2 are SNHLY and FYNNEI. This chain's CDR3 is CASSPSANTGELFF. For the CDR3, the DNA is TGTGCCAGCAGTCCTAGCGCGAACACCGGGGAGCTGTTTTTT.

J is TRBJ2-1 and V is TRBV4-1, with D perhaps TRBD2 (5 bases). The germline V gene has CDR1 MGHRA and CDR2 YSYEKL. V gave up 1 base and J gave up 0 bases, with 16 bases separating them. This CDR3 is 18 amino acids long. The CDR3 spells CASSQGGSAETSYNEQFF. The CDR3 region has the DNA TGCGCCAGCAGCCAAGGGGGATCAGCGGAGACCTCCTACAATGAGCAGTTCTTC.

This chain uses TRBV30 with TRBJ1-1; a possible D gene is TRBD1 (5 bases). CDR1 and CDR2 from the germline V gene are GTSNPN and SVGIG (reference sequence). The CDR3 consists of 13 residues. V lost 4 bases, J lost 6 bases, and 15 bases lay in between. The CDR3, as DNA: TGTGCCTGGACCTACCAGGGTGGGGCTGAAGCTTTCTTT. Residues: CAWTYQGGAEAFF. Full variable domain (remainder filled in from reference TRBV30 and TRBJ1-1): SQTIHQWPATLVQPVGSPLSLECTVEGTSNPNLYWYRQAAGRGLQLLFYSVGIGQISSEVPQNLSASRPQDRQFILSSKKLLLSDSGFYLCAWTYQGGAEAFFGQGTRLTVV.

The J gene is TRBJ2-1, the V gene TRBV24-1, with 7 bases that match TRBD2. The CDR3 has 13 amino acids. V trimming: 8 bases; J trimming: 4 bases; junction bases outside the gene matches: 4. CDR1 KGHDR and CDR2 SFDVKD come from the germline V gene. DNA for the CDR3: TGTGCCACCACTAGCGGAACTTACAATGAGCAGTTCTTC. Translating it yields CATTSGTYNEQFF.

V gene TRBV7-9 combines with J gene TRBJ1-1; 9 bases align to TRBD1. There are 15 residues in the CDR3. Germline loops: CDR1 SEHNR, CDR2 FQNEAQ (reference sequence). The junction had 7 bases not matched to a gene; V was cut back by 6 bases and J by 2 bases. The CDR3 nucleotides are TGTGCCAGCAGACTAGGGGACAGGGTAAACACTGAAGCTTTCTTT. Residues: CASRLGDRVNTEAFF.

V and J are TRBV5-1 and TRBJ2-7, with TRBD2 matching over 7 bases. The V segment lost 0 bases and the J segment 13 bases; nucleotides outside the gene matches: 10. Germline V gives CDR1 SGHRS, CDR2 YFSETQ. The CDR3 runs to 13 residues. The CDR3 spells CASSLGLASERYF. In DNA, the CDR3 is TGCGCCAGCAGCTTGGGACTAGCCTCAGAAAGATACTTC.

V and J are TRBV2 and TRBJ1-2; a possible D gene is TRBD1 (6 bases). The CDR3 has 16 residues. Germline V gene data show CDR1 as SNHLY and CDR2 as FYNNEI. Between the trimmed V and J ends, which lost 5 bases and 3 bases, there was a span of 19 bases. CDR3 coding DNA: TGTGCCAGCAGTCCTATCCTTACAGGGAGAGACTATGGCTACACCTTC. Amino acid sequence: CASSPILTGRDYGYTF.

The chain uses TRBV2 and TRBJ2-2; TRBD1 might be the D (5 bases). V was cut by 2 bases and J by 6 bases, with 10 bases left in between. The CDR3 has 14 residues. Germline V gene data show CDR1 as SNHLY and CDR2 as FYNNEI. The DNA of the CDR3 is TGTGCCAGCAGTGAATCCAGGGCGGCCGGGGAGCTGTTTTTT. This translates into CASSESRAAGELFF.

The chain couples TRBV11-2 to TRBJ2-5; 12 nucleotides align to TRBD2. Germline CDR1 SGHAT, CDR2 FQNNGV. The CDR3 is 16 amino acids. With V trimmed by 5 bases and J by 2 bases, 6 bases remained unmatched. CDR3: CASSPRLAGEQETQYF. The CDR3 region has the DNA TGTGCCAGCAGCCCCCGACTAGCGGGAGAGCAAGAGACCCAGTACTTC.

V is TRBV4-2 and J is TRBJ2-2; 12 nucleotides agree with TRBD2. Germline loops: CDR1 LGHNA, CDR2 YNFKEQ. The V gene end was trimmed by 4 bases and the J gene end by 6 bases; junction bases not matched to a gene: 6. The CDR3 length is 16 residues. The CDR3 DNA sequence: TGTGCCAGCAGCCCGACTAGCGGGAGCACATCCGGGGAGCTGTTTTTT. It specifies CASSPTSGSTSGELFF.

This clone came up once. The chain joins TRBV10-1 to TRBJ2-3, with 7 bases identical to TRBD2. CDR3 size: 16 residues. Trimming removed 4 bases from V and 6 bases from J; junction bases left unmatched: 13. CDR1 is WNHNN and CDR2 is SYGVQD in the germline V gene (reference sequence). The CDR3 reads CASSGGGCFFSDTQYF. CDR3 DNA sequence: TGCGCCAGCAGTGGGGGGGGATGTTTTTTTTCCGATACGCAGTATTTT.

The chain has TRBV7-9 and TRBJ1-6; 8 nucleotides match TRBD1. Per the germline V gene, CDR1 is SEHNR and CDR2 is FQNEAQ (reference sequence). The CDR3 extends over 16 amino acids. The V segment lost 1 base and the J segment 8 bases; nucleotides outside the gene matches: 7. The chain's CDR3 is CASSLERDRFDSPLHF. In DNA form, the CDR3 reads TGTGCCAGCAGCTTAGAGCGGGACAGGTTTGATTCACCCCTCCACTTT.

The chain employs TRBV5-1 and TRBJ2-1, with 11 bases lining up with TRBD1. The CDR3 has 15 amino acids. Germline lookup yields CDR1 SGHRS and CDR2 YFSETQ. V lost 0 bases to trimming and J lost 8 bases; unmatched junction nucleotides: 4. The CDR3 loop reads CASSLGTGGVDEQFF. CDR3 coding DNA: TGCGCCAGCAGCTTGGGGACAGGGGGCGTCGATGAGCAGTTCTTC.

The V and J genes are TRBV6-5 and TRBJ1-5; TRBD1 is a possible D gene (5 bases). Trimming shortened V by 6 bases and J by 4 bases, and 16 bases separated the two germline ends. From germline, CDR1 is MNHEY and CDR2 SVGAGI. The CDR3 runs to 15 residues. CDR3 loop: CASSPGWGPNQPQHF. Written as DNA, the CDR3 is TGTGCCAGCAGCCCCGGGTGGGGCCCTAATCAGCCCCAGCATTTT.

This rearrangement joins TRBV6-5 to TRBJ2-2; 8 bases fit TRBD2. CDR3 length: 14 residues. Germline loops: CDR1 MNHEY, CDR2 SVGAGI. The V segment lost 6 bases and the J segment 1 base; nucleotides outside the gene matches: 1. This chain's CDR3 is CASRGTRNTGELFF. The DNA of the CDR3 is TGTGCCAGCAGAGGGACTAGGAACACCGGGGAGCTGTTTTTT.

The rearrangement uses TRBV11-2 and TRBJ2-3, with TRBD2 identical over 8 bases. V was pared by 0 bases and J by 2 bases, with 7 bases of the junction left unmatched. This CDR3 is built from 17 residues. The V gene's germline CDR1 is SGHAT and CDR2 FQNNGV. As DNA, the CDR3 is TGTGCCAGCAGCTTAGATCGACTAGCGATTACCACAGATACGCAGTATTTT. It yields the protein CASSLDRLAITTDTQYF.

This chain joins TRBV5-1 and TRBJ2-1; 8 nucleotides align to TRBD2. Germline CDR1 SGHRS, CDR2 YFSETQ. After removal of 4 bases from V and 4 bases from J, the junction contained 10 bases not matched to a gene. This CDR3 spans 16 amino acids. Written as DNA, the CDR3 is TGCGCCAGCAGCGCCACCACGGGGGGGAAATACAATGAGCAGTTCTTC. As protein: CASSATTGGKYNEQFF.

This clone was recorded only once. The V gene is TRBV19, the J gene TRBJ2-5; 12 bases line up with TRBD1. CDR3 size: 15 residues. The V gene end was trimmed by 6 bases and the J gene end by 4 bases; junction bases not matched to a gene: 6. Germline CDR1 LNHDA, CDR2 SQIVND (reference sequence). CDR3 sequence (DNA): TGTGCCAGTAGGCTCGGGACAGGGGGCGCAGAGACCCAGTACTTC. Protein: CASRLGTGGAETQYF.

The gene calls are TRBV9 and TRBJ2-5, with 12 bases fitting TRBD2. CDR3 length: 15 residues. In germline, CDR1 is SGDLS, CDR2 YYNGEE. The V and J ends lost 4 bases and 2 bases, in that order; junction bases with no gene match: 3. Here the CDR3 DNA reads TGTGCCAGCAGCACCGGGACTAGCGGGCAAGAGACCCAGTACTTC. Protein sequence: CASSTGTSGQETQYF. The entire variable domain, with the rest obtained from reference TRBV9 and TRBJ2-5, is as follows: DSGVTQTPKHLITATGQRVTLRCSPRSGDLSVYWYQQSLDQGLQFLIQYYNGEERAKGNILERFSAQQFPDLHSELNLSSLELGDSALYFCASSTGTSGQETQYFGPGTRLLVL.

V usage is TRBV5-4 and J usage is TRBJ2-7, with 7 bases identical to TRBD2. V shed 3 bases, J shed 0 bases, and the junction held 6 bases outside the gene matches. From germline, CDR1 is SGHNT and CDR2 YYREEE (reference sequence). The CDR3 loop spans 15 amino acids. CDR3 sequence reads: CASSSGTKSSYEQYF. CDR3 in DNA: TGTGCCAGCAGCTCGGGGACTAAAAGCTCCTACGAGCAGTACTTC. The full variable domain, its missing parts supplied by reference TRBV5-4 and TRBJ2-7, is ETGVTQSPTHLIKTRGQQVTLRCSSQSGHNTVSWYQQALGQGPQFIFQYYREEENGRGNFPPRFSGLQFPNYSSELNVNALELDDSALYLCASSSGTKSSYEQYFGPGTRLTVT.